The present T cell receptor (beta chain) was sequenced within a study of T-cell reconstitution after alpha-beta-depleted transplantation in children. Unique molecular identifiers were built into the TCRbeta library. MiXCR, run by TCRdb on the PCR reads, gives a single entry per CDR3 protein. Among about 500,000 distinct CDR3 sequences listed, 32% were seen once. The CDR3 has 15 residues. CDR1 and CDR2 (germline): LNHDA, SQIVND (reference sequence). The V and J ends lost 10 bases and 2 bases respectively, with 20 bases between them. The chain uses TRBV19 and TRBJ1-1, with D maybe TRBD1 (5 bases). The sequence was collected from a human donor who donated a stem cell graft to a child with aplastic anemia. The material was PBMCs from the stem cell graft donor, obtained from the stem cell graft. For the CDR3, the DNA is TGTGCCACTAGGAATTTTGGGGACGGAAACACTGAAGCTTTCTTT. Amino acids: CATRNFGDGNTEAFF.